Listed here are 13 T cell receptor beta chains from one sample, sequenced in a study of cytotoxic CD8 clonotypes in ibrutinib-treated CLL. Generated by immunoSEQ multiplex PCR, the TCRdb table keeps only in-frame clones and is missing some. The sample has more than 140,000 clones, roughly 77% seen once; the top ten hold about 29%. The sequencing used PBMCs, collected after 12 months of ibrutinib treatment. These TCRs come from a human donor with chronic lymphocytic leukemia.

The CDR3 sequence is CASSLAATDEQFF. The CDR3 bases are TGTGCCAGCAGCTTAGCGGCTACCGATGAGCAGTTCTTC. The rearrangement uses TRBV7-7 and TRBJ2-1, with unresolved D. Per germline, CDR1 SSHAT and CDR2 FNYEAQ (reference sequence). V lost 0 bases and J lost 8, with 8 bases in between. CDR3 length: 13 amino acids.

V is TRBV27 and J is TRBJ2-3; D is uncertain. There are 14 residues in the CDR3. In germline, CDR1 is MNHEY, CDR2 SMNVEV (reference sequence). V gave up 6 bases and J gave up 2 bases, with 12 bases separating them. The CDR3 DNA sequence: TGTGCCAGCAGCCTGACAAGACTCACAGATACGCAGTATTTT. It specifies CASSLTRLTDTQYF.

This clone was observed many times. The CDR3 DNA sequence: TGTGCCAGCAGCTTAGACGGGGTGGCCACTGAAGCTTTCTTT. Translating it yields CASSLDGVATEAFF. The gene calls are TRBV7-9 and TRBJ1-1; D unresolved. The V gene's germline CDR1 is SEHNR and CDR2 FQNEAQ (reference sequence). There are 14 residues in the CDR3. V lost 1 base, J lost 4 bases, and 10 bases lay in between.

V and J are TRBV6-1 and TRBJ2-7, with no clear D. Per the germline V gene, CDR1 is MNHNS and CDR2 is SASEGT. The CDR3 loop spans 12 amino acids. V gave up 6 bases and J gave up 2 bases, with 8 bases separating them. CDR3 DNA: TGTGCCAGCAGGGACCGCGCCTACGAGCAGTACTTC. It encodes CASRDRAYEQYF.

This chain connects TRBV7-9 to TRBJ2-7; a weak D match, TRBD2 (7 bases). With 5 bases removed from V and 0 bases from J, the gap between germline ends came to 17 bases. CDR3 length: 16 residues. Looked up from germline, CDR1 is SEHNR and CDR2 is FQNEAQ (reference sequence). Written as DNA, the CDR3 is TGTGCCAGCAGCCCTCCGGGGGGCGCCAGCTCCTACGAGCAGTACTTC. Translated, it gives CASSPPGGASSYEQYF.

CDR3 sequence: CASSLSVRSTGELFF. As DNA, the CDR3 is TGTGCCAGCAGTTTATCGGTCAGGTCTACCGGGGAGCTGTTTTTT. The chain is built from TRBV27 and TRBJ2-2; the D is unclear. V lost 0 bases to trimming and J lost 5 bases, with 10 bases between them. CDR1 is MNHEY and CDR2 is SMNVEV in the germline V gene (reference sequence). The CDR3 runs 15 residues.

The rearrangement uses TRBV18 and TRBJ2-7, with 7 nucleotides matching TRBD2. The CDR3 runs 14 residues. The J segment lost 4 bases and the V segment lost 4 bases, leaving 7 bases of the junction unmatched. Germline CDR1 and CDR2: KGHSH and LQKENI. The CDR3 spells CASSRASGWYEQYF. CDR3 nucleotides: TGTGCCAGCTCACGAGCTAGCGGATGGTACGAGCAGTACTTC.

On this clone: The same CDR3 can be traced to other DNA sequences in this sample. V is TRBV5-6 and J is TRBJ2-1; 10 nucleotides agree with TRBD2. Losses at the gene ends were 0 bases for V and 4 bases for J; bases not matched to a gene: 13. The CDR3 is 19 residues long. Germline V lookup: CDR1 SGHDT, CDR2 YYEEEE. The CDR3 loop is CASSLGQGGSGRAYNEQFF. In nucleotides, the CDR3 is TGTGCCAGCAGCTTGGGTCAGGGGGGCAGCGGGAGGGCGTACAATGAGCAGTTCTTC.

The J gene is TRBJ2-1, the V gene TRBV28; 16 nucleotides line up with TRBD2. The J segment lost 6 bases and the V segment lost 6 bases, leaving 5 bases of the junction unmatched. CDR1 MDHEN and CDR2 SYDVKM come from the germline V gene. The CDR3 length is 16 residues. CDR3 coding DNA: TGTGCCAGCAGGGGGACTAGCGGGAGGGAGGCCAATGAGCAGTTCTTC. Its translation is CASRGTSGREANEQFF. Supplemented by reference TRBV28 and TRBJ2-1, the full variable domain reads DVKVTQSSRYLVKRTGEKVFLECVQDMDHENMFWYRQDPGLGLRLIYFSYDVKMKEKGDIPEGYSVSREKKERFSLILESASTNQTSMYLCASRGTSGREANEQFFGPGTRLTVL.

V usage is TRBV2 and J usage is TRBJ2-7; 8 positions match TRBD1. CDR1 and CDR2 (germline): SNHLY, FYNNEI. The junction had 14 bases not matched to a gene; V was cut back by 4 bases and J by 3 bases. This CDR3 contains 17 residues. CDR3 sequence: CASSGSTGAITHYEQYF. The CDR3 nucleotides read TGTGCCAGCAGTGGCTCGACAGGGGCCATCACCCACTACGAGCAGTACTTC.

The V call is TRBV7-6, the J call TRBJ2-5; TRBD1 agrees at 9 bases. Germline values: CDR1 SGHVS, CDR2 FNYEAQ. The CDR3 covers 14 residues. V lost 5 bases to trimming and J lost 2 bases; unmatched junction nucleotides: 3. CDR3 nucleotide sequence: TGTGCCAGCAGCCCAGGGACAGGGCAAGAGACCCAGTACTTC. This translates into CASSPGTGQETQYF.

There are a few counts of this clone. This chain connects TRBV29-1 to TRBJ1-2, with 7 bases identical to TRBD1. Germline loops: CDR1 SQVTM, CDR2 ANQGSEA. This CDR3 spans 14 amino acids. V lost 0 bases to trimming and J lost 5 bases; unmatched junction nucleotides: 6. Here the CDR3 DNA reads TGCAGCGTTGAAGATCCTCGGACAGGATATGGCTACACCTTC. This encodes CSVEDPRTGYGYTF.

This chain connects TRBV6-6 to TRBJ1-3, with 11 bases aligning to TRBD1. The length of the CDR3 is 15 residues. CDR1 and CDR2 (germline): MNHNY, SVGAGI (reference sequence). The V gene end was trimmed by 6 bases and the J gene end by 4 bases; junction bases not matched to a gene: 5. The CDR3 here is CASRGDRGSGNTIYF. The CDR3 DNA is TGTGCCAGCAGGGGGGACAGGGGGTCCGGAAACACCATATATTTT.